The rows below give T cell receptor beta chains drawn from one sample of a study of blood T cell repertoires in COVID-19. The assay was immunoSEQ multiplex PCR, and TCRdb's table has in-frame clones only and misses some. The table has about 490,000 clones, 70% to 90% seen once. Sequencing was performed on peripheral blood. These receptor sequences come from a human donor in a cohort sampled during active COVID-19. Each CDR3 is given with its conserved first and last residue. Each record gives: clone size, J gene, CDR3 length, V gene, D gene, CDR3 DNA, CDR3 protein. D genes are given only for firm matches. Clone size is given for some rows only: seen once, a few or many times, or a class if the clone is expanded.

size: .
J: TRBJ2-3
length: 22
V: TRBV7-3
D: TRBD2
DNA: TGTGCCAGCAGCTTAAAGGGACTAGTAGGGATTCGACCGCCGACTAGCACAGATACGCAGTATTTT
CDR3: CASSLKGLVGIRPPTSTDTQYF

size: .
J: TRBJ1-2
length: 15
V: TRBV7-3
D: .
DNA: TGTGCCAGCAGCTTTTTATCAGGGGACCACAGCGGCTACACCTTC
CDR3: CASSFLSGDHSGYTF

size: .
J: TRBJ2-5
length: 14
V: TRBV7-9
D: .
DNA: TGTGCCAGCAGCAATCGCGCGAGGAAAGAGACCCAGTACTTC
CDR3: CASSNRARKETQYF

size: .
J: TRBJ2-3
length: 13
V: TRBV19
D: TRBD1
DNA: TGTGCCAGCCGGGACAGGGCCACAGATACGCAGTATTTT
CDR3: CASRDRATDTQYF

size: .
J: TRBJ1-2
length: 13
V: TRBV14
D: .
DNA: TGTGCCAGCAGCCAAGATGTCGACTATGGCTACACCTTC
CDR3: CASSQDVDYGYTF

size: .
J: TRBJ1-2
length: 15
V: TRBV18
D: .
DNA: TGTGCCAGCTCAATAACAGGGACGGGGAACTATGGCTACACCTTC
CDR3: CASSITGTGNYGYTF

size: .
J: TRBJ2-1
length: 14
V: TRBV30
D: TRBD2
DNA: TGTGCCTGGAGCTTTAGCGGGAGTAGGGGAGAGCAGTTCTTC
CDR3: CAWSFSGSRGEQFF

size: .
J: TRBJ2-7
length: 15
V: TRBV2
D: .
DNA: TGTGCCAGCAGTGAAGCTCTAGCGCCAGCCTACGAGCAGTACTTC
CDR3: CASSEALAPAYEQYF

size: .
J: TRBJ2-7
length: 15
V: TRBV7-2
D: TRBD1
DNA: TGTGCCAGCAGCGCATGGGACAGGGGGTACTACGAGCAGTACTTC
CDR3: CASSAWDRGYYEQYF

size: .
J: TRBJ1-2
length: 14
V: TRBV7-9
D: .
DNA: TGTGCCAGCACCCTAAAGGCAGGTGACTATGGCTACACCTTC
CDR3: CASTLKAGDYGYTF

size: .
J: TRBJ2-1
length: 15
V: TRBV5-1
D: .
DNA: TGCGCCAGCAGCGTCGGACAGAACTCCTACAATGAGCAGTTCTTC
CDR3: CASSVGQNSYNEQFF

size: .
J: TRBJ1-1
length: 14
V: TRBV6-1
D: .
DNA: TGTGCCAGCAGTGAAGTGGATCGGGACACTGAAGCTTTCTTT
CDR3: CASSEVDRDTEAFF

size: once
J: TRBJ2-2
length: 16
V: TRBV4-2
D: TRBD2
DNA: TGTGCCAGCAGCCAAGATGGCGGGAGCAAATCCGGGGAGCTGTTTTTT
CDR3: CASSQDGGSKSGELFF

size: .
J: TRBJ2-1
length: 15
V: TRBV7-3
D: .
DNA: TGTGCCAGCACCCGAGCGGTGTCCATAGCCAATGAGCAGTTCTTC
CDR3: CASTRAVSIANEQFF

size: once
J: TRBJ1-2
length: 14
V: TRBV19
D: .
DNA: TGTGCCAGTAGTATTTTTCACTCCTCCTATGGCTACACCTTC
CDR3: CASSIFHSSYGYTF

size: medium-sized
J: TRBJ2-1
length: 17
V: TRBV19
D: .
DNA: TGTGCCAGTAGATCAATAAGCCCCGGTGAGGGACTGGATGAGCAGTTCTTC
CDR3: CASRSISPGEGLDEQFF

size: few
J: TRBJ2-7
length: 13
V: TRBV30
D: .
DNA: TGTGCCTGGAGTAAACAACAGGGTAACGAGCAGTACTTC
CDR3: CAWSKQQGNEQYF

size: .
J: TRBJ2-1
length: 13
V: TRBV7-2
D: TRBD1
DNA: TGTGCCAGCAGCTCTGACAGGGGGGGTGAGCAGTTCTTC
CDR3: CASSSDRGGEQFF

size: few
J: TRBJ1-1
length: 16
V: TRBV5-1
D: .
DNA: TGCGCCAGCAGCTTGGTGGGGCGGAGTGAACAAACTGAAGCTTTCTTT
CDR3: CASSLVGRSEQTEAFF

size: few
J: TRBJ1-6
length: 20
V: TRBV3-1/TRBV3-2
D: .
DNA: TGTGCCAGCAGCCAAGAATCCAGGTCGTCTTACCTCTCCTATAATTCACCCCTCCACTTT
CDR3: CASSQESRSSYLSYNSPLHF

size: .
J: TRBJ2-1
length: 12
V: TRBV7-3
D: TRBD2
DNA: TGTGCCAGCAGCTATACTAGCGGTGAGCAGTTCTTC
CDR3: CASSYTSGEQFF

size: .
J: TRBJ2-5
length: 18
V: TRBV19
D: TRBD2
DNA: TGTGCCAGTAGTATAGACTCTCGGACTAGCGGGAGTTTTGAGACCCAGTACTTC
CDR3: CASSIDSRTSGSFETQYF

size: .
J: TRBJ2-2
length: 12
V: TRBV24-1
D: .
DNA: TGTGCCACCAGTGATTTGCGGGGGGAGCTGTTTTTT
CDR3: CATSDLRGELFF

size: .
J: TRBJ1-1
length: 17
V: TRBV6-6
D: .
DNA: TGTGCCAGCAGTCCACCTCAGGGTAGATTGATGAACACTGAAGCTTTCTTT
CDR3: CASSPPQGRLMNTEAFF

size: .
J: TRBJ1-1
length: 13
V: TRBV6-5
D: .
DNA: TGTGCCAGCAGTCCTGTTTTCCCCACTGAAGCTTTCTTT
CDR3: CASSPVFPTEAFF

size: once
J: TRBJ1-2
length: 15
V: TRBV7-3
D: .
DNA: TGTGCCAGCAGCCCAAGGGGGGGCGCAGGCTATGGCTACACCTTC
CDR3: CASSPRGGAGYGYTF

size: .
J: TRBJ2-1
length: 16
V: TRBV9
D: .
DNA: TGTGCCAGCAGCGTAGCTTTGGCGTCTGGAGACAATGAGCAGTTCTTC
CDR3: CASSVALASGDNEQFF

size: .
J: TRBJ1-2
length: 12
V: TRBV28
D: .
DNA: TGTGCCAGCAGCCGAGGCAGCTATGGCTACACCTTC
CDR3: CASSRGSYGYTF

size: once
J: TRBJ2-3
length: 14
V: TRBV9
D: .
DNA: TGTGCCAGCAGCCGTTCGAGGGGCACAGATACGCAGTATTTT
CDR3: CASSRSRGTDTQYF

size: .
J: TRBJ2-7
length: 14
V: TRBV2
D: TRBD1
DNA: TGTGCCAGCATCACCGGGACAGGGGCCTACGAGCAGTACTTC
CDR3: CASITGTGAYEQYF

size: .
J: TRBJ2-5
length: 13
V: TRBV11-3
D: .
DNA: TGTGCCAGCAGCTTAGGTATCGCGGAGACCCAGTACTTC
CDR3: CASSLGIAETQYF

size: .
J: TRBJ2-7
length: 16
V: TRBV7-2
D: TRBD2
DNA: TGTGCCAGCAGCTTAGATTCACTAGCGGGACTCTACGAGCAGTACTTC
CDR3: CASSLDSLAGLYEQYF

size: .
J: TRBJ2-7
length: 14
V: TRBV5-1
D: .
DNA: TGCGCCAGCAGCCCGACAGGACCGGTATACGAGCAGTACTTC
CDR3: CASSPTGPVYEQYF

size: .
J: TRBJ2-5
length: 15
V: TRBV3-1/TRBV3-2
D: TRBD2
DNA: TGTGCCAGCAGCCAATTACTAGCGGGACTAGGGACCCAGTACTTC
CDR3: CASSQLLAGLGTQYF

size: .
J: TRBJ2-4
length: 14
V: TRBV5-6
D: .
DNA: TGTGCCAGCAGCTTTACGGGGGGCCGAAACATTCAGTACTTC
CDR3: CASSFTGGRNIQYF

size: .
J: TRBJ2-1
length: 14
V: TRBV20-1
D: TRBD1
DNA: TGCAGTGCTAGTCCCGGACAGGGCTACAATGAGCAGTTCTTC
CDR3: CSASPGQGYNEQFF

size: .
J: TRBJ2-7
length: 15
V: TRBV7-2
D: .
DNA: TGTGCCAGCCCCGTGGGGGCGGGAGTGCGCGGCGAGCAGTACTTC
CDR3: CASPVGAGVRGEQYF

size: .
J: TRBJ1-3
length: 15
V: TRBV28
D: .
DNA: TGTGCCAGCAGTTTAGAGTGGAGCTCTGGAAACACCATATATTTT
CDR3: CASSLEWSSGNTIYF

size: .
J: TRBJ2-3
length: 18
V: TRBV7-3
D: .
DNA: TGTGCCAGCAGCCCCCTGGGAGGAGGCGGACCTAGCACAGATACGCAGTATTTT
CDR3: CASSPLGGGGPSTDTQYF

size: .
J: TRBJ2-7
length: 15
V: TRBV6-5
D: TRBD1
DNA: TGTGCCAGCAGTTCAGTAGGGACAGGGGATTACGAGCAGTACTTC
CDR3: CASSSVGTGDYEQYF

size: .
J: TRBJ2-5
length: 14
V: TRBV30
D: TRBD1
DNA: TGTGCCTGGAGTACGGGACAGGGGGTCGAGACCCAGTACTTC
CDR3: CAWSTGQGVETQYF

size: .
J: TRBJ1-5
length: 13
V: TRBV12-5
D: .
DNA: TGTGCTAGTGGTTACAATAGCAATCAGCCCCAGCATTTT
CDR3: CASGYNSNQPQHF

size: .
J: TRBJ1-4
length: 13
V: TRBV28
D: .
DNA: TGTGCCAGCAGTTTCGGAGGAAACGAAAAACTGTTTTTT
CDR3: CASSFGGNEKLFF

size: few
J: TRBJ2-2
length: 17
V: TRBV28
D: .
DNA: TGTGCCAGCAGTTTATCCACCGGACTCTTGAACACCGGGGAGCTGTTTTTT
CDR3: CASSLSTGLLNTGELFF

size: .
J: TRBJ2-5
length: 15
V: TRBV11-3
D: TRBD1
DNA: TGTGCCAGCAGCTTAAATGGACAGGGGCAAGAGACCCAGTACTTC
CDR3: CASSLNGQGQETQYF

size: .
J: TRBJ1-2
length: 13
V: TRBV2
D: TRBD1
DNA: TGTGCCAGCAGCGACAGGGGCATTTATGGCTACACCTTC
CDR3: CASSDRGIYGYTF

size: .
J: TRBJ1-2
length: 14
V: TRBV5-6
D: .
DNA: TGTGCCAGCAGCCGAAACAGGGTTGACTATGGCTACACCTTC
CDR3: CASSRNRVDYGYTF

size: .
J: TRBJ2-1
length: 12
V: TRBV6-6
D: TRBD2
DNA: TGTGCCAGCAGTTGGACTAGCGGCGAGCAGTTCTTC
CDR3: CASSWTSGEQFF

size: .
J: TRBJ2-1
length: 21
V: TRBV19
D: TRBD2
DNA: TGTGCCAGTAGGAACAATCTCGGACTAGCGGGAGGGCCGGGACTCTACAATGAGCAGTTCTTC
CDR3: CASRNNLGLAGGPGLYNEQFF

size: few
J: TRBJ1-6
length: 14
V: TRBV7-2
D: .
DNA: TGTGCCAGCAGCTTTGGACAGTATAATTCACCCCTCCACTTT
CDR3: CASSFGQYNSPLHF

size: .
J: TRBJ2-1
length: 14
V: TRBV24-1
D: TRBD2
DNA: TGTGCCACCAGCAGCGGGAGCTCCTACAATGAGCAGTTCTTC
CDR3: CATSSGSSYNEQFF

size: .
J: TRBJ2-7
length: 15
V: TRBV15
D: TRBD1
DNA: TGTGCCACCAGCAGAGAGGGACAGGGAAGCGACGAGCAGTACTTC
CDR3: CATSREGQGSDEQYF

size: .
J: TRBJ2-7
length: 18
V: TRBV3-1/TRBV3-2
D: TRBD2
DNA: TGTGCCAGCAGCCTTCGTTGGGCACTAGCGGGAGGGACCTACGAGCAGTACTTC
CDR3: CASSLRWALAGGTYEQYF